This TCR beta chain appears in the sequencing data of a study of T cells in tuberculosis (dated by TCRdb to between 2018 and 2020). With regard to the full study: The study combined CD1B tetramers and high-throughput TCR immunosequencing to characterize T cells specific for the mycobacterial lipid antigen glucose monomycolate (GMM). In a South African clinical cohort, IGRA-negative adolescents, IGRA-positive adolescents with latent tuberculosis and adults with active tuberculosis were compared, with roughly 10 people in each group.

As for this clone: This clone's antigen is unknown. No much larger clonotype is one base removed from it; base qualities were not supplied.

TCR libraries were generated with the immunoSEQ multiplex PCR assay, using TCR-beta and/or TCR-alpha/delta assays for each sample. The amplified TCR libraries were sequenced on the Illumina high-throughput platform. The original pipeline was this. Clustering and dimensionality reduction relied on pairwise TCRdist distances among GMM-specific receptors from T cells that were either sorted ex vivo or expanded in vitro. The score assigned to each clinical repertoire was mean NN-distance, meaning the average TCRdist to the nearest 10% of tetramer-positive reference sequences. GEM TCR motif frequency was calculated as the fraction of unique TCRs that matched known GEM sequences in V/J usage and CDR3 length. Active tuberculosis was classified by linear discriminant analysis with leave-one-out cross-validation, implemented in scikit-learn. TCRdb stores this immuneACCESS table with in-frame sequences only. Part of the clones is absent; in the studies checked, under half of the shortfall reflects unresolved V genes, and no reason is known for the rest. V and J calls plus clone size are reproduced from that table; the DNA served to infer D and trimming. The sample table lists 29,000 or so clones, 90% to 95% of them with a count of one. The ten largest clones capture over 4.5% of the sample.

V sheds 3 bases and J sheds 3 bases, leaving 27 bases between their ends. The CDR3 goes from the cysteine to the phenylalanine over 19 residues. CDR3 DNA only is kept here, 57 bases in frame from base 1. Results and caveats for the whole study, not just this receptor: Using GEM motif frequencies, a classifier achieved roughly 72% accuracy, whereas a classifier built on the diverse GMM-specific repertoire got to approximately 88% accuracy (AUROC about 0.9). Clinical samples were chosen by availability of cryopreserved specimens, and active tuberculosis cases were adults while controls were adolescents. The smaller NN-distances were partly driven by shorter CDR3-alpha lengths in active tuberculosis patients, and the difference for TCR-beta did not reach statistical significance. Compared with IGRA-negative controls, TCR-alpha repertoires from active tuberculosis had smaller mean NN-distances to GMM-specific TCRs, which suggests clonal expansion of these TCRs.

At study entry, adolescents were screened for latent tuberculosis infection by tuberculin skin test and QuantiFERON-TB GOLD In-Tube IGRA. Immunosequencing of unsorted cryopreserved PBMC covered, on average, about 100,000 T cells per clinical donor. Eleven high schools in the Worcester region of the Western Cape, South Africa, served as enrollment sites for adolescents aged 12 to 18 years. Around ten M. tuberculosis-infected adolescents and around 10 uninfected adolescents, matched for age and sex, were selected. PBMC from adolescents were isolated by density centrifugation from freshly drawn heparinized blood and then cryopreserved.

The sequence links TRBV23-1 to TRBJ2-7; TRBD1 might be the D gene, on 6 matching bases. TRBV23-1 is an ORF, with its function uncertain. Material: PBMCs. This clonotype was sampled from a donor aged 10-29 years with latent tuberculosis or without tuberculosis infection. The nucleotide sequence is TGCGCCAGCAGTCACCCGGGCCCATCCCTTCCAGGGGCCCTCTACGAGCAGTACTTC. Its translation is CASSHPGPSLPGALYEQYF.